Each of the 21 T cell receptor beta chains below was sequenced from the same sample in a study of blood T cell repertoires in COVID-19. Repertoires were generated with immunoSEQ multiplex PCR, while TCRdb's copy carries only in-frame clones and drops some. Here the sample spans approximately 300,000 clones, 80% to 95% being singletons. What was sequenced was peripheral blood. Source of these receptors: a woman in her 30s with COVID-19, enrolled during active disease.

This clone was counted a single time. The chain is built from TRBV28 and TRBJ1-2; 10 bases are shared with TRBD1. CDR3 length equals 15 residues. With 4 bases clipped from V and 2 bases from J, the junction kept 4 bases outside the gene matches. Per the germline V gene, CDR1 is MDHEN and CDR2 is SYDVKM. CDR3 residues: CASSSTTGGNYGYTF. CDR3 nucleotides: TGTGCCAGCAGTTCAACGACAGGGGGCAACTATGGCTACACCTTC.

The chain couples TRBV6-5 to TRBJ2-7; D ambiguous. CDR1 is MNHEY, CDR2 SVGAGI, per germline. V shed 6 bases and J shed 1 base, with 10 bases lying between them. This CDR3 contains 13 residues. CDR3 loop: CASRRTASYEQYF. The CDR3 nucleotides read TGTGCCAGCAGACGCACAGCTTCCTACGAGCAGTACTTC.

The chain has TRBV30 and TRBJ2-2; maybe TRBD2 (6 bases). CDR3 length equals 13 residues. Germline CDR1 is GTSNPN and CDR2 is SVGIG (reference sequence). The germline V and J ends were trimmed by 2 bases and 3 bases, with 7 bases remaining between them. The CDR3, as DNA: TGTGCCTGGAGTCGGGACTACACCGGGGAGCTGTTTTTT. This encodes CAWSRDYTGELFF.

The chain combines TRBV9 with TRBJ2-7, with 10 bases identical to TRBD1. The CDR3 spans 16 residues. After removal of 3 bases from V and 7 bases from J, the junction contained 13 bases not matched to a gene. Per the germline V gene, CDR1 is SGDLS and CDR2 is YYNGEE. The CDR3, as DNA: TGTGCCAGCAGCGCCGCCGGGACAGGGGCAATCAGGGAGCAGTACTTC. Encoded protein: CASSAAGTGAIREQYF.

The chain employs TRBV10-3 and TRBJ2-1; 7 nucleotides line up with TRBD2. From germline, CDR1 is ENHRY and CDR2 SYGVKD. The CDR3 spans 14 residues. V trimming: 9 bases; J trimming: 0 bases; junction bases outside the gene matches: 5. The CDR3 DNA sequence: TGTGCCATTACACCGGGAGGCTCCTACAATGAGCAGTTCTTC. This gives the protein CAITPGGSYNEQFF.

This clone was seen more than once but under ten times. The chain is built from TRBV4-3 and TRBJ1-5; tentative D call: TRBD1 (5 bases). Trimming took off 0 bases at V and 3 bases at J, with 15 bases between the two ends. The CDR3 spans 17 residues. Germline CDR1 reads LGHNA; CDR2 reads YSLEER. CDR3 nucleotide sequence: TGCGCCAGCAGCCAAGATAGAGTGGGGGGATCCAATCAGCCCCAGCATTTT. It encodes CASSQDRVGGSNQPQHF.

V usage is TRBV10-2 and J usage is TRBJ2-1, with 8 bases that match TRBD2. Germline assignment: CDR1 WSHSY and CDR2 SAAADI. J lost 9 bases, V lost 3 bases, and 13 bases had no gene match. The CDR3 is 16 residues long. The CDR3 here is CASSETSGGIIGEQFF. Written as DNA, the CDR3 is TGCGCCAGCAGTGAAACGAGCGGGGGTATAATAGGTGAGCAGTTCTTC.

The chain employs TRBV30 and TRBJ2-3; TRBD2 matches 8 bases. The germline V gene has CDR1 GTSNPN and CDR2 SVGIG (reference sequence). This CDR3 is 13 amino acids long. The ends lost 5 bases at V and 6 bases at J; junction bases unmatched: 7. The CDR3: CAWLSGAGDTQYF. The CDR3 DNA sequence: TGTGCCTGGCTTAGCGGGGCGGGGGATACGCAGTATTTT.

The rearrangement uses TRBV25-1 and TRBJ1-3; TRBD1 agrees at 9 bases. Germline V gene data show CDR1 as MGHDK and CDR2 as SYGVNS. The V and J ends lost 9 bases and 9 bases, in that order; junction bases with no gene match: 6. This CDR3 comprises 12 residues. The CDR3 sequence: CASTGGGGTIYF. As DNA, the CDR3 is TGTGCCAGTACAGGGGGCGGCGGCACCATATATTTT.

The chain carries TRBV6-5 and TRBJ1-3; 9 bases match TRBD1. The J segment lost 6 bases and the V segment lost 6 bases, leaving 3 bases of the junction unmatched. CDR1 MNHEY and CDR2 SVGAGI come from the germline V gene. CDR3 length: 13 residues. CDR3 DNA sequence: TGTGCCAGCAGGGGACAGGGACCAAACACCATATATTTT. Protein sequence: CASRGQGPNTIYF.

This chain connects TRBV6-5 to TRBJ1-5, with no clear D. Trimming stripped 8 bases from V and 1 base from J, with 12 bases between. Per the germline V gene, CDR1 is MNHEY and CDR2 is SVGAGI. CDR3 length: 14 residues. The CDR3, as DNA: TGTGCCAGCGGGCTGACAACCAGCAATCAGCCCCAGCATTTT. It yields the protein CASGLTTSNQPQHF.

This clone was recorded once. The chain links TRBV28 to TRBJ2-3, with D perhaps TRBD2 (5 bases). There are 13 residues in the CDR3. Germline V CDR1 and CDR2: MDHEN, SYDVKM. The germline V and J ends were trimmed by 5 bases and 1 base, with 7 bases remaining between them. The DNA for the CDR3 is TGTGCCAGCAGTGACGGGGGCACAGATACGCAGTATTTT. It encodes CASSDGGTDTQYF.

The V gene is TRBV28, the J gene TRBJ2-1, with D possibly matching TRBD2 (6 bases). The CDR3 is made up of 15 amino acids. The germline V gene encodes CDR1 MDHEN and CDR2 SYDVKM. The V and J ends lost 7 bases and 11 bases respectively, with 24 bases between them. CDR3 in amino acids: CASTRPGVAQWKQFF. The CDR3 nucleotides are TGTGCCAGCACCCGCCCGGGGGTCGCACAATGGAAGCAGTTCTTC.

The gene calls are TRBV7-9 and TRBJ2-7; D ambiguous. CDR1 and CDR2 from the germline V gene are SEHNR and FQNEAQ (reference sequence). Trimming shortened V by 1 base and J by 6 bases, and 10 bases separated the two germline ends. CDR3 size: 13 residues. CDR3 sequence (DNA): TGTGCCAGCAGCTTAGGCCCAATCGGCGAGCAGTACTTC. Amino acid sequence: CASSLGPIGEQYF.

The V call is TRBV2, the J call TRBJ2-7; D is perhaps TRBD1 (6 bases). The CDR3 runs 10 residues. The V end was cut by 7 bases, the J end by 5 bases, with 6 bases between. CDR1 and CDR2 from the germline V gene are SNHLY and FYNNEI. The CDR3 spells CASTGDEQYF. The CDR3 DNA reads TGTGCCAGCACAGGGGACGAGCAGTACTTC.

The V gene is TRBV5-1, the J gene TRBJ2-7; maybe TRBD1 (6 bases). The V and J ends lost 0 bases and 3 bases respectively, with 10 bases between them. The CDR3 runs to 14 residues. The germline V gene encodes CDR1 SGHRS and CDR2 YFSETQ. The CDR3 sequence: CASSLVGQYYEQYF. The CDR3 DNA follows: TGCGCCAGCAGCTTGGTAGGACAGTACTACGAGCAGTACTTC.

With regard to this clone: Within the sample, other DNA sequences also encode this same CDR3. V usage is TRBV28 and J usage is TRBJ1-5; no clear D. The V gene lost 3 bases and the J gene lost 1 base, with 7 bases spanning the gap. The germline V gene has CDR1 MDHEN and CDR2 SYDVKM. The CDR3 extends over 14 amino acids. CDR3 protein: CASSLPGSNQPQHF. CDR3 DNA sequence: TGTGCCAGCAGTTTGCCCGGGAGCAATCAGCCCCAGCATTTT.

The genes are TRBV28 and TRBJ2-3; tentatively, D is TRBD1 (5 bases). The germline V and J ends were trimmed by 6 bases and 1 base, with 8 bases remaining between them. Germline V lookup: CDR1 MDHEN, CDR2 SYDVKM. The CDR3 loop spans 13 amino acids. The CDR3 protein is CASRPTGTDTQYF. Written as DNA, the CDR3 is TGTGCCAGCAGACCGACAGGCACAGATACGCAGTATTTT.

The V call is TRBV28, the J call TRBJ2-3; 8 bases are a match to TRBD2. The CDR3 runs to 15 residues. In germline, CDR1 is MDHEN, CDR2 SYDVKM. V dropped 2 bases and J dropped 4; count of bases not matched to a gene: 5. The CDR3 sequence is CASSLTAGAPDTQYF. The CDR3 region has the DNA TGTGCCAGCAGTTTAACAGCGGGAGCCCCAGATACGCAGTATTTT. Full variable domain (rest looked up from reference TRBV28 and TRBJ2-3): DVKVTQSSRYLVKRTGEKVFLECVQDMDHENMFWYRQDPGLGLRLIYFSYDVKMKEKGDIPEGYSVSREKKERFSLILESASTNQTSMYLCASSLTAGAPDTQYFGPGTRLTVL.

The rearrangement joins TRBV3-1 (or the pseudogene TRBV3-2) to TRBJ2-7; the match to TRBD2 covers 9 bases. CDR1 and CDR2 from the germline V gene are LGHDT and YNNKEL (reference sequence). The V and J ends lost 4 bases and 2 bases, in that order; junction bases with no gene match: 18. This CDR3 comprises 19 residues. CDR3 sequence reads: CASSPRAFALAGAAYEQYF. In DNA form, the CDR3 reads TGTGCCAGCAGCCCTAGGGCCTTCGCCTTAGCGGGAGCTGCCTACGAGCAGTACTTC.

This chain links TRBV7-3 with TRBJ2-3; 12 bases line up with TRBD2. This CDR3 has 16 amino acids. V lost 7 bases and J lost 6; bases outside the gene matches: 11. From germline, CDR1 is SGHTA and CDR2 FQGTGA. CDR3 nucleotides: TGTGCCAGCATCCGGGCTAGCGGGAGGGCATCCGATACGCAGTATTTT. Translation: CASIRASGRASDTQYF.